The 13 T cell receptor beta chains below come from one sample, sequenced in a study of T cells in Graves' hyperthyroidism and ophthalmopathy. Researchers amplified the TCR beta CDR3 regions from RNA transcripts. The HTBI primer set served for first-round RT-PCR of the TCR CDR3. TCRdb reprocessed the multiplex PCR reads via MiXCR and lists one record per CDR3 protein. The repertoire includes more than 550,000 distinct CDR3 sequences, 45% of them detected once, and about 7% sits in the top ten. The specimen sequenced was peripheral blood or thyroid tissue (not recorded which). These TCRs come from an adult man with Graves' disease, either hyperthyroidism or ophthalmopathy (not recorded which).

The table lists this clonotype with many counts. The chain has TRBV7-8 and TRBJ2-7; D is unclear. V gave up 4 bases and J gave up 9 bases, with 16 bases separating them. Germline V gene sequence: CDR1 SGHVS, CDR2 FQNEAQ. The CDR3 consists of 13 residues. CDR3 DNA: TGTGCCAGCAGCTCCCCGGATCTAACGCGGCAGTACTTC. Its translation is CASSSPDLTRQYF.

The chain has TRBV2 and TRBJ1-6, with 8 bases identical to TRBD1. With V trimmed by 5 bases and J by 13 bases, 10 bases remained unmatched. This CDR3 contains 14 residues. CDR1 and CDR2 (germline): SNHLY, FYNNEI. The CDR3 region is CASSIGQGNQPLHF. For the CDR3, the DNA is TGTGCCAGCAGTATTGGACAGGGTAATCAGCCCCTCCACTTT. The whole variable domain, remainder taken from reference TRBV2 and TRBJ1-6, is EPEVTQTPSHQVTQMGQEVILRCVPISNHLYFYWYRQILGQKVEFLVSFYNNEISEKSEIFDDQFSVERPDGSNFTLKIRSTKLEDSAMYFCASSIGQGNQPLHFGNGTRLTVT.

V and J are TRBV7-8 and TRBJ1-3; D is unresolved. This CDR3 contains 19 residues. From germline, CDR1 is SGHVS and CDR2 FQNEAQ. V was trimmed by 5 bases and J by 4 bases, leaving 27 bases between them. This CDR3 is CASSQVGTPREGSGNTIYF. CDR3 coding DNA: TGTGCCAGCAGCCAAGTTGGAACCCCGCGGGAGGGTTCAGGAAACACCATATATTTT.

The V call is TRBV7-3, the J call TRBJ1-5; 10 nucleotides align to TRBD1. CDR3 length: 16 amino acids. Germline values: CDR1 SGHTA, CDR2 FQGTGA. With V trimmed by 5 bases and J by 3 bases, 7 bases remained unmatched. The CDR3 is CASSPTDRGVNQPQHF. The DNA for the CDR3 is TGTGCCAGCAGCCCGACGGACAGGGGGGTCAATCAGCCCCAGCATTTT. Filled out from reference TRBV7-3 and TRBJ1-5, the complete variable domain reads GAGVSQTPSNKVTEKGKYVELRCDPISGHTALYWYRQSLGQGPEFLIYFQGTGAADDSGLPNDRFFAVRPEGSVSTLKIQRTERGDSAVYLCASSPTDRGVNQPQHFGDGTRLSIL.

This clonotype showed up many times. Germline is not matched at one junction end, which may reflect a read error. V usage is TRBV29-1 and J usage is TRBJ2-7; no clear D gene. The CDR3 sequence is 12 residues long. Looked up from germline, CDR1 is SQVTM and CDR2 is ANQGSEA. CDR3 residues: CSAETDSYEQYF. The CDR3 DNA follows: TGCAGCGCTGAAACCGATTCCTACGAGCAGTACTTC.

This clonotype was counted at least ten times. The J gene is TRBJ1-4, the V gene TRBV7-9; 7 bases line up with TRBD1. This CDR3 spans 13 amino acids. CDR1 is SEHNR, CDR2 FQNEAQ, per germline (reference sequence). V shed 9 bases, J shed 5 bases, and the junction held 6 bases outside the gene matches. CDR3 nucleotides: TGTGCCAGTCGACAGGGAGGAAATGAAAAACTGTTTTTT. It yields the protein CASRQGGNEKLFF.

The CDR3 sequence is CASSEATGLRSPLHF. The CDR3 DNA reads as TGTGCCAGCAGTGAAGCGACGGGTTTGAGATCACCCCTCCACTTT. The chain joins TRBV6-1 to TRBJ1-6; D gene unclear. The CDR3 covers 15 residues. Looked up from germline, CDR1 is MNHNS and CDR2 is SASEGT. With 0 bases removed from V and 10 bases from J, the gap between germline ends came to 13 bases.

This chain's CDR3 is CASRDRTGSYEQYF. DNA for the CDR3: TGTGCCAGCAGGGACCGGACTGGATCCTACGAGCAGTACTTC. The rearrangement joins TRBV7-9 to TRBJ2-7, with D possibly being TRBD2 (5 bases). The CDR3 is 14 amino acids. The germline CDR1 and CDR2 sequences are SEHNR and FQNEAQ (reference sequence). V was clipped by 6 bases and J by 1 base, with 13 bases between them.

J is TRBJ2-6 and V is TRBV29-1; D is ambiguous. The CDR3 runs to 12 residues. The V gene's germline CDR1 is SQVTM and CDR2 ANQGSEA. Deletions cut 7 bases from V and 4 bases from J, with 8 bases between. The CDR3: CSGGSGANVLTF. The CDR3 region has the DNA TGCAGCGGTGGATCAGGGGCCAACGTCCTGACTTTC.

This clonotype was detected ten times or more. The CDR3 spells CATGTSNQPQHF. CDR3 in DNA: TGTGCCACCGGGACAAGCAATCAGCCCCAGCATTTT. The rearrangement joins TRBV15 to TRBJ1-5; a weak D match, TRBD1 (6 bases). Germline assignment: CDR1 LNHNV and CDR2 YYDKDF (reference sequence). The V gene lost 8 bases and the J gene lost 1 base, with 6 bases spanning the gap. This CDR3 has 12 residues.

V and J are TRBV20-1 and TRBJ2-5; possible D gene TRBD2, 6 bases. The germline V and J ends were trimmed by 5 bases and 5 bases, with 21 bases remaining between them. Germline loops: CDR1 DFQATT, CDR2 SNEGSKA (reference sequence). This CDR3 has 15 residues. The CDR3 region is CSALKLATGGETQYF. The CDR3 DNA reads TGCAGTGCTCTTAAGCTAGCGACTGGGGGGGAGACCCAGTACTTC.

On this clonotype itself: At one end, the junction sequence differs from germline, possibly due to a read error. In DNA form, the CDR3 reads TGCGCCAGCAGCCGGACAGGGCTTAACACCATATATTTT. Translation gives CASSRTGLNTIYF. The V gene is TRBV7-2, the J gene TRBJ1-3, with 8 bases matching TRBD1. CDR3 length equals 13 residues. The germline V gene encodes CDR1 SGHTA and CDR2 FQGNSA.

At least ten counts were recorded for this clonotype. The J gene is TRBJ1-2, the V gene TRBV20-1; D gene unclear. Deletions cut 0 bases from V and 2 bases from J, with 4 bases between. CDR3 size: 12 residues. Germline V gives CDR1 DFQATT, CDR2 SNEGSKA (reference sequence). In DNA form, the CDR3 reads TGCAGTGCTAGAGAGTTAAACTATGGCTACACCTTC. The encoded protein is CSARELNYGYTF.